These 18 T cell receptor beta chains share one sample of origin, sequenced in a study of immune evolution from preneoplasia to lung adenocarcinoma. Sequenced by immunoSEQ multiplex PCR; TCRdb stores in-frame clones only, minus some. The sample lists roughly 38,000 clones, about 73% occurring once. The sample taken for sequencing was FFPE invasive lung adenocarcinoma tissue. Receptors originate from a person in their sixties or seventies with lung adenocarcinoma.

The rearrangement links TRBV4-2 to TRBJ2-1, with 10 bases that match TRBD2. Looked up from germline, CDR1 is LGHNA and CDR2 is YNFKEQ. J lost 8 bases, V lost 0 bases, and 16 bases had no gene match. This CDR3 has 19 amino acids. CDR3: CASSQDQGLAGEMEDEQFF. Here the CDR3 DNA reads TGTGCCAGCAGCCAAGATCAGGGGCTAGCGGGAGAAATGGAGGATGAGCAGTTCTTC.

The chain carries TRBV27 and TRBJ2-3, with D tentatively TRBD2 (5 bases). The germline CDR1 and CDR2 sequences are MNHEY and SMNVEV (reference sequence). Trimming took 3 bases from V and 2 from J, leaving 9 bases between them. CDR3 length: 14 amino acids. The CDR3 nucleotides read TGTGCCAGCAGTTTCCGGGGAACCACAGATACGCAGTATTTT. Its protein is CASSFRGTTDTQYF.

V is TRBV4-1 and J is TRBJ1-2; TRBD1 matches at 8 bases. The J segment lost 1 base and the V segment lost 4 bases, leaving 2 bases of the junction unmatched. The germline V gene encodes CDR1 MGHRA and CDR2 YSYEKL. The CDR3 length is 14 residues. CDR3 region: CASSPTGVNYGYTF. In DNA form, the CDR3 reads TGCGCCAGCAGCCCGACAGGGGTTAACTATGGCTACACCTTC.

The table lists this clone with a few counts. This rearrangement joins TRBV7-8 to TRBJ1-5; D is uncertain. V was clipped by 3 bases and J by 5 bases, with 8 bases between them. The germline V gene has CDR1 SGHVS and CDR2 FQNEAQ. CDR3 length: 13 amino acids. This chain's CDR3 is CASSFGRDQPQHF. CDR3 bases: TGTGCCAGCAGCTTCGGACGGGATCAGCCCCAGCATTTT.

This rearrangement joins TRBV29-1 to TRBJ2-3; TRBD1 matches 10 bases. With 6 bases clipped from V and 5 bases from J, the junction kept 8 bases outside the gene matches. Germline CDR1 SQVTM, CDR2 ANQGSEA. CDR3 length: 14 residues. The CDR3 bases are TGCAGCGTGACGACAGGGGGCTTGGGAGATACGCAGTATTTT. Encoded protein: CSVTTGGLGDTQYF.

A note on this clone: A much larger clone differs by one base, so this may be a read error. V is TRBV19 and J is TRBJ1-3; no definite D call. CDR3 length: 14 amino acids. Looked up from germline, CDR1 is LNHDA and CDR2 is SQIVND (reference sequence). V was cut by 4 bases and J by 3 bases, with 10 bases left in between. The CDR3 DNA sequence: TGTGCCAGTAGTAGGACTCGACTTGGAAACACCATATATTTT. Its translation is CASSRTRLGNTIYF.

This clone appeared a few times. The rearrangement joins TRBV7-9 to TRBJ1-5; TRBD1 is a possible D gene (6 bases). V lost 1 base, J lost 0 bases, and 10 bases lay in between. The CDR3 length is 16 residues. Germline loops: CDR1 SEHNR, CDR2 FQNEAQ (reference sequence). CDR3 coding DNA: TGTGCCAGCAGCTTAGGAATAGGGGGTAGCAATCAGCCCCAGCATTTT. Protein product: CASSLGIGGSNQPQHF.

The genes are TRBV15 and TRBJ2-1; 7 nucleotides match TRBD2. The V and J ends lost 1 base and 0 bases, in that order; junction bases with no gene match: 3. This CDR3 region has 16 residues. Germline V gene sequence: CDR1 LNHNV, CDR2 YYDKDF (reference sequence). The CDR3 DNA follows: TGTGCCACCAGCAGAGCTGGCGGGAGCTCCTACAATGAGCAGTTCTTC. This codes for CATSRAGGSSYNEQFF.

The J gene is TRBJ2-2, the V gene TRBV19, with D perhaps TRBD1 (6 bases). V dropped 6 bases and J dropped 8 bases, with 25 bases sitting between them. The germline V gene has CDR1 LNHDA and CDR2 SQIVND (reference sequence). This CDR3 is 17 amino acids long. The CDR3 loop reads CASRGAGVRFLMGELFF. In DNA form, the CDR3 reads TGTGCCAGTAGAGGCGCAGGGGTTCGTTTTTTGATGGGGGAGCTGTTTTTT.

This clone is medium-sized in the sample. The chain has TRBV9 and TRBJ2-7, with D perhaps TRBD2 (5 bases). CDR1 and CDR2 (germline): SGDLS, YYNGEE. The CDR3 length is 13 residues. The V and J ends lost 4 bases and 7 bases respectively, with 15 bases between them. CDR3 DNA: TGTGCCAGCAGCCCGAGCTTTCCGGGGGAGCAGTACTTC. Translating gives CASSPSFPGEQYF.

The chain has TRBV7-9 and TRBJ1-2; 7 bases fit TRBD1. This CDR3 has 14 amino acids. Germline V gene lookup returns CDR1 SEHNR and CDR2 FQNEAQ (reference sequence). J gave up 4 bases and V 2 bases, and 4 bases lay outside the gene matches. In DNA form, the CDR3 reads TGTGCCAGCAGCTTAAAGGGGGCGGGCTATGGCTACACCTTC. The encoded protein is CASSLKGAGYGYTF.

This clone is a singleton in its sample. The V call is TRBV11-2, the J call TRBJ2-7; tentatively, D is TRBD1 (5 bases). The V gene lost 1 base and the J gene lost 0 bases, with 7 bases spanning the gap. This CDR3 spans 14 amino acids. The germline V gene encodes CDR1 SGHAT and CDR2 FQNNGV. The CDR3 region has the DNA TGTGCCAGCAGCTTAGCAGGGTTCTCCTACGAGCAGTACTTC. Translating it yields CASSLAGFSYEQYF.

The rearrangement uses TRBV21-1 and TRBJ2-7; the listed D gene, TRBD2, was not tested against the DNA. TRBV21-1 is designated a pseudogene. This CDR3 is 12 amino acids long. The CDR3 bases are TGTGCCAGCAGCCCCCCACTAGGCGAGCAGTACTTC. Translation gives CASSPPLGEQYF.

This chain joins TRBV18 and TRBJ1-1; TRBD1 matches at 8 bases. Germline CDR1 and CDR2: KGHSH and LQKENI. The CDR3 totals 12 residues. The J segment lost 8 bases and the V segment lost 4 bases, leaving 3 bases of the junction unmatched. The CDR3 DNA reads TGTGCCAGCTCACTCCAGGGGGCCGAAGCTTTCTTT. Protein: CASSLQGAEAFF. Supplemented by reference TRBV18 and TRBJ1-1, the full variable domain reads NAGVMQNPRHLVRRRGQEARLRCSPMKGHSHVYWYRQLPEEGLKFMVYLQKENIIDESGMPKERFSAEFPKEGPSILRIQQVVRGDSAAYFCASSLQGAEAFFGQGTRLTVV.

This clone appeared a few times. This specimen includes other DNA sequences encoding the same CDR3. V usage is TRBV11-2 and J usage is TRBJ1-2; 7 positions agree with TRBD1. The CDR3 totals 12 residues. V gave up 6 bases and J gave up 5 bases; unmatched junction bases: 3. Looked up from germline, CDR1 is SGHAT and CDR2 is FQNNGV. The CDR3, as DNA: TGTGCCAGCAGTCCAGGGGGGTATGGCTACACCTTC. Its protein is CASSPGGYGYTF.

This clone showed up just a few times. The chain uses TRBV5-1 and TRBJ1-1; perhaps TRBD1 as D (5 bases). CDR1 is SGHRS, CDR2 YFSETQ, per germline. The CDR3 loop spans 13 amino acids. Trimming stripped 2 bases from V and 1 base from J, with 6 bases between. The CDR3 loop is CASSFDRNTEAFF. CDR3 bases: TGCGCCAGCAGCTTTGACAGGAACACTGAAGCTTTCTTT.

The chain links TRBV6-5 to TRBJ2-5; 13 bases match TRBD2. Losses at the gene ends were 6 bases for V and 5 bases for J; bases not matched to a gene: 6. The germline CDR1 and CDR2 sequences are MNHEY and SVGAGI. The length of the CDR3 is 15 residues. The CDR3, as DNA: TGTGCCAGCAGGGACGGACTAGCGGGAGTTGAGACCCAGTACTTC. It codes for CASRDGLAGVETQYF.

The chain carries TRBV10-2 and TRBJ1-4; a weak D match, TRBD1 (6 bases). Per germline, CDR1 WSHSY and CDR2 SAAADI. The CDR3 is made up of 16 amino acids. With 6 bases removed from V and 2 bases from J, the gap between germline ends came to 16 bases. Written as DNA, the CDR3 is TGCGCCAGCAGGGGGGGGCAGGCAACGACTAATGAAAAACTGTTTTTT. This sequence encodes CASRGGQATTNEKLFF.